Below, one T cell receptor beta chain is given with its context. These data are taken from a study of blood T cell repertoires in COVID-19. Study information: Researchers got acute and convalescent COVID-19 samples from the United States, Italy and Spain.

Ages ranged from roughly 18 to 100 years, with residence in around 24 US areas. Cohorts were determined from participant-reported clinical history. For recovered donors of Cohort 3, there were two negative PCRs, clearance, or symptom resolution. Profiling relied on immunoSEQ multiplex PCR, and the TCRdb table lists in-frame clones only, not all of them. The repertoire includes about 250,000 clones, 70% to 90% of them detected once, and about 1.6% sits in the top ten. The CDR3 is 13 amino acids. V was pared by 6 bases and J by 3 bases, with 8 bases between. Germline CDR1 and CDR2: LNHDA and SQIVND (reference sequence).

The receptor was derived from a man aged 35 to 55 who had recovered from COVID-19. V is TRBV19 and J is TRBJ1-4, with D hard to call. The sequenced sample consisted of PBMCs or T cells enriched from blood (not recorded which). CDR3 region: CASRLGANEKLFF. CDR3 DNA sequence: TGTGCCAGTAGACTCGGGGCTAATGAAAAACTGTTTTTT.